This TCR beta chain was found in a study of glioma-infiltrating T cells. The CDR3 loop spans 13 amino acids. CDR1 DFQATT and CDR2 SNEGSKA come from the germline V gene (reference sequence). Deletions cut 2 bases from V and 3 bases from J, with 8 bases between. This clonotype was recorded a few times. Its antigen is unidentified. TCR alpha and beta CDR3 regions were amplified from RNA using iRepertoire nested multiplex PCR. One-step reverse transcription and amplification started from approximately 100-400 ng of tissue mRNA or PBMC total RNA. TCRdb recomputed calls from the multiplex PCR reads with MiXCR, one row per CDR3 protein. The sample records about 130,000 distinct CDR3 sequences, around 25% being singletons. Study results and caveats: Tissue-blood divergence was below expectation in non-neoplastic patients, above in gliomas. Only very few CDR3 sequences appeared in both tissue and blood.

The sample taken for sequencing was glioma tissue, nonneoplastic brain tissue, or PBMCs (not recorded which). V and J are TRBV20-1 and TRBJ2-4; D may be TRBD1 (5 bases). The TCR sequence derives from a human donor with low-grade glioma or glioblastoma, undergoing nonglioma brain surgery, or in good health (not recorded which). CDR3 residues: CSARQGGKNIQYF. The CDR3 bases are TGCAGTGCTAGACAGGGTGGCAAAAACATTCAGTACTTC.